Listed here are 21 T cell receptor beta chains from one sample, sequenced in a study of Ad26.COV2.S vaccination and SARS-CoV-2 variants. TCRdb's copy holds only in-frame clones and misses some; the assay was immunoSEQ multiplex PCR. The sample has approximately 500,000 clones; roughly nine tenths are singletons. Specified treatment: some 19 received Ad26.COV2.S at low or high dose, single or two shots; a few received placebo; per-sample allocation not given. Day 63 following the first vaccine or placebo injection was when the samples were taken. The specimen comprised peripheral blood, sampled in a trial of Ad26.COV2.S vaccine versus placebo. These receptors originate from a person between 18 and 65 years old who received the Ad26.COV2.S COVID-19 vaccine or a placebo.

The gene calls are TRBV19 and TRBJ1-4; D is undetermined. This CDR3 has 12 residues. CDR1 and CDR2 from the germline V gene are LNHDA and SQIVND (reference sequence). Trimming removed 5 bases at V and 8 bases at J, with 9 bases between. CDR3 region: CASSPLGEKLFF. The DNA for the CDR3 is TGTGCCAGTAGTCCCCTGGGGGAAAAACTGTTTTTT.

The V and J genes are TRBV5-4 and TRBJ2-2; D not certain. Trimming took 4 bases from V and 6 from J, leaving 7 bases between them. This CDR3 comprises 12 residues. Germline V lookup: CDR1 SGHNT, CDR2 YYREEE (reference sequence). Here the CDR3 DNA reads TGTGCCAGCAGCCAACCCTCCGGGGAGCTGTTTTTT. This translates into CASSQPSGELFF.

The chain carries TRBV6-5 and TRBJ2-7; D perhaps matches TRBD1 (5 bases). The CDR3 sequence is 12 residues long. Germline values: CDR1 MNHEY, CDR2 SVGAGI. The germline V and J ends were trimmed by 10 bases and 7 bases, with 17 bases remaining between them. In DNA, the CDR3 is TGTGCCACCCCGGACATGACGGAAGAGCAGTACTTC. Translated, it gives CATPDMTEEQYF.

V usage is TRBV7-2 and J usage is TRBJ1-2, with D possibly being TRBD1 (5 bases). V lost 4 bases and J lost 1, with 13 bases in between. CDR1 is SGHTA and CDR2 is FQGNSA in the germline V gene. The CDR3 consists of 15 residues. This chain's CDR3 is CASSSGTEFNYGYTF. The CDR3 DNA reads TGTGCCAGCAGCTCCGGGACGGAATTTAACTATGGCTACACCTTC.

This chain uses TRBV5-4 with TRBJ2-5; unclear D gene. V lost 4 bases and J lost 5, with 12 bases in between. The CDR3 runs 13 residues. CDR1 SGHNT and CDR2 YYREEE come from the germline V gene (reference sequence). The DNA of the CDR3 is TGTGCCAGCAGCCCAAGGGTCGGGGAGACCCAGTACTTC. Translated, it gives CASSPRVGETQYF.

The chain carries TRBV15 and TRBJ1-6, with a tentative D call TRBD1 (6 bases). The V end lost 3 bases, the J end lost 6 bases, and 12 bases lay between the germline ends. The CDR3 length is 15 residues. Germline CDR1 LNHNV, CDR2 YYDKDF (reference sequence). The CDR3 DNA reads TGTGCCACCAGCAGCCTACAGGGTTCTAATTCACCCCTCCACTTT. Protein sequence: CATSSLQGSNSPLHF.

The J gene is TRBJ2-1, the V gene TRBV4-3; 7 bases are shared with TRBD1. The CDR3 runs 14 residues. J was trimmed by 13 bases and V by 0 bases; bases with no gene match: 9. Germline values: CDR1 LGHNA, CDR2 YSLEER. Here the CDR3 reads CASSQDRIQGQQFF. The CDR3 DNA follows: TGCGCCAGCAGCCAAGATCGTATACAGGGGCAACAGTTCTTC.

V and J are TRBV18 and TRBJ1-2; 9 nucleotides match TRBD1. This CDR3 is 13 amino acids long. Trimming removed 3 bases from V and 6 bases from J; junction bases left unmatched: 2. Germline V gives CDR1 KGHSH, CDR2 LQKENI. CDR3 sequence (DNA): TGTGCCAGCTCACCCGACAGGGGGAATGGCTACACCTTC. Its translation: CASSPDRGNGYTF.

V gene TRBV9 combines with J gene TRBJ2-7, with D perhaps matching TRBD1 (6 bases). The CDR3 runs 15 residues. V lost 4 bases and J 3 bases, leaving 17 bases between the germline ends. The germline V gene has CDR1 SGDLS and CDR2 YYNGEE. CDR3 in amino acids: CASSRKHRVVYEQYF. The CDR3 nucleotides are TGTGCCAGCAGCAGAAAGCACAGGGTGGTCTACGAGCAGTACTTC.

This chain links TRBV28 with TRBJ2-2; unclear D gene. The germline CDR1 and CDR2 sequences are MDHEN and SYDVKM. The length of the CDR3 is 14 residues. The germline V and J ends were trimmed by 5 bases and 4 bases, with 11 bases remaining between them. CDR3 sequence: CASSPGGVTGELFF. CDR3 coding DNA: TGTGCCAGCAGTCCGGGTGGGGTCACCGGGGAGCTGTTTTTT.

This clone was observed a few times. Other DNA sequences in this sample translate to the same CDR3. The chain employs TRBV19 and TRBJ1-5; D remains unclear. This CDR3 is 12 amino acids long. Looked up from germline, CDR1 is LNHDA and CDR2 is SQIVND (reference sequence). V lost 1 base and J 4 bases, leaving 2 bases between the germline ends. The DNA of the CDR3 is TGTGCCAGTAGTATAGGTAATCAGCCCCAGCATTTT. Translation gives CASSIGNQPQHF.

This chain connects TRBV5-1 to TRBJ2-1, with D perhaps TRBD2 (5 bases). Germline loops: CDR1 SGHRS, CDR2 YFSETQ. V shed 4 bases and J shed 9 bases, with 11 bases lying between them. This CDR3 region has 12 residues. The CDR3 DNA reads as TGCGCCAGCAGCATCCTAAGCGGTGAGCAGTTCTTC. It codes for CASSILSGEQFF.

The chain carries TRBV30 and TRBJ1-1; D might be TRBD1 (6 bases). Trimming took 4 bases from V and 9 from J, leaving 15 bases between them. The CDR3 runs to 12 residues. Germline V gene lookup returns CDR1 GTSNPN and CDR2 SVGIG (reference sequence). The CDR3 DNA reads TGTGCCTGGACCCTGGGGGCCGCGAAAGCTTTCTTT. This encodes CAWTLGAAKAFF.

CDR3: CAWNLGTGSGYTF. CDR3 in DNA: TGTGCCTGGAACTTAGGGACAGGGAGCGGCTACACCTTC. This chain links TRBV30 with TRBJ1-2, with 9 bases that match TRBD1. This CDR3 region has 13 residues. Germline values: CDR1 GTSNPN, CDR2 SVGIG (reference sequence). V shed 4 bases and J 8 bases; nucleotides not matched to a gene: 8.

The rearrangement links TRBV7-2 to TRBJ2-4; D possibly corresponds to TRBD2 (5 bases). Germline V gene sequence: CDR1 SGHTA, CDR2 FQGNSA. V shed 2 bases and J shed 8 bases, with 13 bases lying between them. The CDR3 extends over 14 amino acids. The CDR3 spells CASSLRAQRDIQYF. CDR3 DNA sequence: TGTGCCAGCAGCTTACGGGCCCAGAGGGACATTCAGTACTTC.

CDR3 bases: TGTGCCAGCAGCGACGGGACTGCCGCCTACAATGAGCAGTTCTTC. This gives the protein CASSDGTAAYNEQFF. The V gene is TRBV9, the J gene TRBJ2-1; tentatively, D is TRBD2 (6 bases). This CDR3 spans 15 amino acids. Germline V gives CDR1 SGDLS, CDR2 YYNGEE. V was shortened by 3 bases and J by 2 bases, with 12 bases between the two germline ends.

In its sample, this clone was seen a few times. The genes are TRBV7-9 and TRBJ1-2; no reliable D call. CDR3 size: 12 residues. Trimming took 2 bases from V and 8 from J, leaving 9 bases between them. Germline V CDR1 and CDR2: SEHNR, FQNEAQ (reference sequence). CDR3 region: CASSLITIGYTF. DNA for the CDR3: TGTGCCAGCAGCTTAATAACTATCGGCTACACCTTC.

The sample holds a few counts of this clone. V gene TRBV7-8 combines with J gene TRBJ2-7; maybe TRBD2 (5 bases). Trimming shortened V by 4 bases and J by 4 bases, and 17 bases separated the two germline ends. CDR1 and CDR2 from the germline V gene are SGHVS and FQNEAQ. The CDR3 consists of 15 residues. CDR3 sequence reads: CASSSRTETEYEQYF. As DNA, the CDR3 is TGTGCCAGCAGCTCTCGGACTGAGACGGAATACGAGCAGTACTTC.

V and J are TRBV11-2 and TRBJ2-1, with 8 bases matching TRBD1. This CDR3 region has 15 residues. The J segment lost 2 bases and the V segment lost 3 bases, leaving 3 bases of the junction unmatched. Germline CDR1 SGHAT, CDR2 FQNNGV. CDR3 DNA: TGTGCCAGCAGCTTGACAGGGGCACCCTACAATGAGCAGTTCTTC. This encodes CASSLTGAPYNEQFF. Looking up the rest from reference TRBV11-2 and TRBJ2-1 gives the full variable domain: EAGVAQSPRYKIIEKRQSVAFWCNPISGHATLYWYQQILGQGPKLLIQFQNNGVVDDSQLPKDRFSAERLKGVDSTLKIQPAKLEDSAVYLCASSLTGAPYNEQFFGPGTRLTVL.

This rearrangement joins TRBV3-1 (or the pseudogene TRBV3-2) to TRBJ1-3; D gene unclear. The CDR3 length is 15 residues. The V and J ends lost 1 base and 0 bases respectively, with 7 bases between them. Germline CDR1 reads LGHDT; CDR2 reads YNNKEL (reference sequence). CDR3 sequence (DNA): TGTGCCAGCAGCCAAGGGTCACCCTCTGGAAACACCATATATTTT. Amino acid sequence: CASSQGSPSGNTIYF.

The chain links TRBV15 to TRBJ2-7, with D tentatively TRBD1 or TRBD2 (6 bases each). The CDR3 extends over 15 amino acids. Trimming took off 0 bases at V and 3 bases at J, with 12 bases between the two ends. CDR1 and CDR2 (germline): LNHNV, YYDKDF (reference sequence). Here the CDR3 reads CATSRDHGGGYEQYF. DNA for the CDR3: TGTGCCACCAGCAGAGATCACGGAGGGGGCTACGAGCAGTACTTC.